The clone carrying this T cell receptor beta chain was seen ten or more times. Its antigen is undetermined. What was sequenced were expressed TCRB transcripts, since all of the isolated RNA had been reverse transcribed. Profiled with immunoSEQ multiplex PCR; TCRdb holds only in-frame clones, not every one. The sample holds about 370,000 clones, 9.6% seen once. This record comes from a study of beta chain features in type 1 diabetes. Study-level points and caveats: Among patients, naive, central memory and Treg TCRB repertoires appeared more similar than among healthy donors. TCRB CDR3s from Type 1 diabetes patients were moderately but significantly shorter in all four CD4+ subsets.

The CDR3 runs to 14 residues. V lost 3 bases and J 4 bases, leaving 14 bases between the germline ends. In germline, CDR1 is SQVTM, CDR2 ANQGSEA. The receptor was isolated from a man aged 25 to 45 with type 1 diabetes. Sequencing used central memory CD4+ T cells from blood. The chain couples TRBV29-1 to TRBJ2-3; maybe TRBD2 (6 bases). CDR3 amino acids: CSVDGGSNADTQYF. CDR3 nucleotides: TGCAGCGTTGATGGAGGGAGTAACGCAGATACGCAGTATTTT.